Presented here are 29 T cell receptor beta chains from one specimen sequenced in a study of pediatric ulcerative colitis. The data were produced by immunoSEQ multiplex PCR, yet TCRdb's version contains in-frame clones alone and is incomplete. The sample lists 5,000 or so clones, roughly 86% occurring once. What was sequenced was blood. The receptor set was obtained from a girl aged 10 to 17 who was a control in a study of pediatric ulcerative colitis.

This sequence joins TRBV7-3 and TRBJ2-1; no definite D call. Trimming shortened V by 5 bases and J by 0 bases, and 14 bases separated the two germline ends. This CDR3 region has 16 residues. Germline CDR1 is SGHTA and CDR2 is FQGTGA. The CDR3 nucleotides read TGTGCCAGCAGCCCGAACGTGCGTAGCTCCTACAATGAGCAGTTCTTC. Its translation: CASSPNVRSSYNEQFF.

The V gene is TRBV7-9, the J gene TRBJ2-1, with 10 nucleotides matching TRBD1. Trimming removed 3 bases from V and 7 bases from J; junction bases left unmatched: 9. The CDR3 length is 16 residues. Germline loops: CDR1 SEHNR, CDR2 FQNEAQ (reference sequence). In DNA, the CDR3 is TGTGCCAGCAGCTTTGTACCGGGACAGGGGTGGAATGAGCAGTTCTTC. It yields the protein CASSFVPGQGWNEQFF.

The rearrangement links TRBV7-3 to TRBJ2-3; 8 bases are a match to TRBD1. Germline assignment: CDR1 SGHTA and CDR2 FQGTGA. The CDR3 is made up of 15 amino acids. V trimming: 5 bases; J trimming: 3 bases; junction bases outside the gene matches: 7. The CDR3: CASSPNRGRTDTQYF. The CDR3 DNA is TGTGCCAGCAGCCCAAACAGGGGGAGGACAGATACGCAGTATTTT.

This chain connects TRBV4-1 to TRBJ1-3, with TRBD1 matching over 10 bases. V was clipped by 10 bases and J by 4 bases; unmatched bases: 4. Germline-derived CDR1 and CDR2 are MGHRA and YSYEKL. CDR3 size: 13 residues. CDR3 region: CAIGTGAGNTIYF. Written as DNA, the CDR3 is TGCGCCATAGGGACAGGGGCCGGAAACACCATATATTTT.

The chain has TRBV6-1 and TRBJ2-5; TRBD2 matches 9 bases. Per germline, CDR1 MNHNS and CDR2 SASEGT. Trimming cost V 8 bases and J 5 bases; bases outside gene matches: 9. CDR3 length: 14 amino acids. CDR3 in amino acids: CASRGGRDSETQYF. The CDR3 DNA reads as TGTGCCAGCCGGGGCGGGAGGGACTCTGAGACCCAGTACTTC.

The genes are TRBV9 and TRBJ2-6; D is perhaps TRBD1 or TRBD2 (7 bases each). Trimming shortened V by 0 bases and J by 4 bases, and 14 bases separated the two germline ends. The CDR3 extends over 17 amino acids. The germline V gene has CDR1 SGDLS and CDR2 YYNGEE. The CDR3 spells CASSVGPGGAGANVLTF. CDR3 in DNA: TGTGCCAGCAGCGTAGGTCCAGGGGGGGCCGGGGCCAACGTCCTGACTTTC.

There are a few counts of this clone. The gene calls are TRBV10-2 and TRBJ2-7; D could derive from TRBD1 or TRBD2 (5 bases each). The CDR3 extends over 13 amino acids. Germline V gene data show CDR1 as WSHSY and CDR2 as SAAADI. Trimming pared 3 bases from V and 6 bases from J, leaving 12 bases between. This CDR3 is CASSDGAGSEQYF. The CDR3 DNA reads TGCGCCAGCAGTGACGGGGCAGGGAGCGAGCAGTACTTC.

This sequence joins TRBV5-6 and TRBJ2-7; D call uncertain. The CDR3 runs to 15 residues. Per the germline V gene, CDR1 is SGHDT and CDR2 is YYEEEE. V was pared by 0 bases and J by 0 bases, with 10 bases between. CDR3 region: CASSLGRASSYEQYF. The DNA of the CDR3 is TGTGCCAGCAGCTTGGGGCGTGCGAGCTCCTACGAGCAGTACTTC.

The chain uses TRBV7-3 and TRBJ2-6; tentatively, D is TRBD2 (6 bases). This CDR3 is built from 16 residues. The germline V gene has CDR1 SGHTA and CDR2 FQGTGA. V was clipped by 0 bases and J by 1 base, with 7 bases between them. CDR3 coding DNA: TGTGCCAGCAGCTTAACAGGGAGGTCTGGGGCCAACGTCCTGACTTTC. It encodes CASSLTGRSGANVLTF.

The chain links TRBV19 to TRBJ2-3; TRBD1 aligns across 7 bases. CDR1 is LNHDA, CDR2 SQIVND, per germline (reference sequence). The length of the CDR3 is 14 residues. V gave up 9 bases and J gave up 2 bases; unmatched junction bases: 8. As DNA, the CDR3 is TGTGCCAGGGGGGACAGAACTCCCACAGATACGCAGTATTTT. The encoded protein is CARGDRTPTDTQYF.

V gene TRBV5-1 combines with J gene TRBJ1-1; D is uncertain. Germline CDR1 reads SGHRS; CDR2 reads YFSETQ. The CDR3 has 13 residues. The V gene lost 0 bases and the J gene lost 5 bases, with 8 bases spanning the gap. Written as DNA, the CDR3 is TGCGCCAGCAGCTTGGGCGGTTGGACTGAAGCTTTCTTT. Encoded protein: CASSLGGWTEAFF.

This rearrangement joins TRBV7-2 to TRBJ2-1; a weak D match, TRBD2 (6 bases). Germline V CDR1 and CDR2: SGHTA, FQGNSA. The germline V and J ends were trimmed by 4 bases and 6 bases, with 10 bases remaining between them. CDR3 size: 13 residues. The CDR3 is CASSWGLLNEQFF. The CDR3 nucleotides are TGTGCCAGCAGCTGGGGACTTCTCAATGAGCAGTTCTTC.

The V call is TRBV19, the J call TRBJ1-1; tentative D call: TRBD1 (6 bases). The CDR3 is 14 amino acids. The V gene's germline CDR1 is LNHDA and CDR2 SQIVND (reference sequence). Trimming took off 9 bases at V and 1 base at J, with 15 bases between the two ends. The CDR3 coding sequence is TGTGCCAGCCGGGACATTCTAAGGAACACTGAAGCTTTCTTT. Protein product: CASRDILRNTEAFF. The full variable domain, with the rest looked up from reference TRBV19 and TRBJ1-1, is DGGITQSPKYLFRKEGQNVTLSCEQNLNHDAMYWYRQDPGQGLRLIYYSQIVNDFQKGDIAEGYSVSREKKESFPLTVTSAQKNPTAFYLCASRDILRNTEAFFGQGTRLTVV.

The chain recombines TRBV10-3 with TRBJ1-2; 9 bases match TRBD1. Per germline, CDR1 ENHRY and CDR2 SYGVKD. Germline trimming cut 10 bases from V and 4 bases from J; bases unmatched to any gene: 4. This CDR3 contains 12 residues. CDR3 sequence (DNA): TGTGCCACCCGGGACAGGGCCTATGGCTACACCTTC. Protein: CATRDRAYGYTF.

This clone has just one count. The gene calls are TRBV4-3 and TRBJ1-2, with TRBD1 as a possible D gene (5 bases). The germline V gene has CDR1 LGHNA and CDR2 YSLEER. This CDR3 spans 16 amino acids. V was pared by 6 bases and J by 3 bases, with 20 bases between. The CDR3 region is CASREDGSLGDYGYTF. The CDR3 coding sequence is TGCGCCAGCAGGGAGGACGGTTCCTTAGGGGACTATGGCTACACCTTC.

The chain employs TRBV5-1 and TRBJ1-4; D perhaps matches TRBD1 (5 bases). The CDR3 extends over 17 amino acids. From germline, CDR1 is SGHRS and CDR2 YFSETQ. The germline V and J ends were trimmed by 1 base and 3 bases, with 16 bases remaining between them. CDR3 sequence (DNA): TGCGCCAGCAGCTTGCTAGTTACAGGCGGGGCTAATGAAAAACTGTTTTTT. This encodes CASSLLVTGGANEKLFF.

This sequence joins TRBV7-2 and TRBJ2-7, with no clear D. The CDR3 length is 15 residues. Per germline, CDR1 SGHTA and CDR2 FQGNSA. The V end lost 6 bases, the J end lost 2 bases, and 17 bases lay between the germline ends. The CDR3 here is CASSFGRPSPYEQYF. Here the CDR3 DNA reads TGTGCCAGCAGTTTTGGACGCCCGTCCCCCTACGAGCAGTACTTC. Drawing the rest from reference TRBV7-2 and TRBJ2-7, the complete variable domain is GAGVSQSPSNKVTEKGKDVELRCDPISGHTALYWYRQSLGQGLEFLIYFQGNSAPDKSGLPSDRFSAERTGGSVSTLTIQRTQQEDSAVYLCASSFGRPSPYEQYFGPGTRLTVT.

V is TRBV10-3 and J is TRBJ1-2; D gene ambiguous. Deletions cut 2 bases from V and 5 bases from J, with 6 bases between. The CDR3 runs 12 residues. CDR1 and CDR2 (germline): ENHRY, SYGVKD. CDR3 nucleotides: TGTGCCATCAGTGAGGGGCCTTATGGCTACACCTTC. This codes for CAISEGPYGYTF.

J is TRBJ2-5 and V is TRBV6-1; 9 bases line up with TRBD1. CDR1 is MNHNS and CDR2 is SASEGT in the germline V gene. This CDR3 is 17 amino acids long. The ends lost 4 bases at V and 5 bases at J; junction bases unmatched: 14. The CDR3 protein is CASSGSLDRGRSETQYF. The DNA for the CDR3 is TGTGCCAGCAGTGGGAGCCTGGACAGGGGACGTAGTGAGACCCAGTACTTC.

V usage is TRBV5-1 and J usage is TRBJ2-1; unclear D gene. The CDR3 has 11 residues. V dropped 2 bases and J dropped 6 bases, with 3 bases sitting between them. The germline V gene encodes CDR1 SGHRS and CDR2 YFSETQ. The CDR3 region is CASSFSNEQFF. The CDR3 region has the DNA TGCGCCAGCAGCTTTAGCAATGAGCAGTTCTTC.

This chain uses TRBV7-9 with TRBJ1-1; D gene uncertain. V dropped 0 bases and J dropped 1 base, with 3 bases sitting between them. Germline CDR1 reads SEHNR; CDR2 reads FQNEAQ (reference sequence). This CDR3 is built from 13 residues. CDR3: CASSLAENTEAFF. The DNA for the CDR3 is TGTGCCAGCAGCTTAGCTGAGAACACTGAAGCTTTCTTT.

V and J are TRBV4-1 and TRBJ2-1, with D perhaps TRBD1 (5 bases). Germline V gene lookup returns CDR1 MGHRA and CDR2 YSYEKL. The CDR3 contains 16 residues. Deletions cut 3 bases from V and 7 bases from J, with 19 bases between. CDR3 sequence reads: CASSQDPTRVVNEQFF. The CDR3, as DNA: TGCGCCAGCAGCCAGGACCCTACCAGGGTCGTAAATGAGCAGTTCTTC.

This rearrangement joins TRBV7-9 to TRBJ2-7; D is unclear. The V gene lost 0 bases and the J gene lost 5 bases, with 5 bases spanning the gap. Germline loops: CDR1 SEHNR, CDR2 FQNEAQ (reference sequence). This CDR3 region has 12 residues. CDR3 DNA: TGTGCCAGCAGCTTAGCGAGCGACGAGCAGTACTTC. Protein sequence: CASSLASDEQYF.

The CDR3 DNA reads as TGTGCCAGTACAGGGGGAACAGGGCAAGAGACCCAGTACTTC. It codes for CASTGGTGQETQYF. This sequence joins TRBV19 and TRBJ2-5, with TRBD1 matching 7 bases. In germline, CDR1 is LNHDA, CDR2 SQIVND (reference sequence). This CDR3 contains 14 residues. V shed 7 bases and J 2 bases; nucleotides not matched to a gene: 7.

The CDR3 nucleotides read TGTGCCAGTAGTATAAACTCGGCGGCCAACACTGAAGCTTTCTTT. This sequence encodes CASSINSAANTEAFF. The V gene is TRBV19, the J gene TRBJ1-1; D is unclear. The germline V gene has CDR1 LNHDA and CDR2 SQIVND (reference sequence). The CDR3 contains 15 residues. V gave up 2 bases and J gave up 2 bases, with 12 bases separating them.

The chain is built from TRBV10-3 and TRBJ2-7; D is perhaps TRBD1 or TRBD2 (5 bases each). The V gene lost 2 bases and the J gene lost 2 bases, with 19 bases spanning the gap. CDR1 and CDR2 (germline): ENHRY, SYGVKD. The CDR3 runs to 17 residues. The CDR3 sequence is CAISENGRGLAPYEQYF. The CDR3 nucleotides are TGTGCCATCAGTGAGAACGGCCGGGGCCTAGCCCCCTACGAGCAGTACTTC.

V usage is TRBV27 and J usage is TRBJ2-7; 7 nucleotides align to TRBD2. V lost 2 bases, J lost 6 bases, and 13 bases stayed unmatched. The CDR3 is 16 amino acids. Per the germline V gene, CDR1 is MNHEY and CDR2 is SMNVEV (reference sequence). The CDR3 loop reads CASSLLGGGARGEQYF. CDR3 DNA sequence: TGTGCCAGCAGTTTACTGGGGGGAGGGGCTCGGGGCGAGCAGTACTTC.

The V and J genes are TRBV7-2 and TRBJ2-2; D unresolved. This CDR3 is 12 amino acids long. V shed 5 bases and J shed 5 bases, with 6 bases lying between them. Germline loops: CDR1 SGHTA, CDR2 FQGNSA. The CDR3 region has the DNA TGTGCCAGCAGCAGGGATACCGGGGAGCTGTTTTTT. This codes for CASSRDTGELFF.

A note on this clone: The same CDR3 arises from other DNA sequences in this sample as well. The CDR3 region has the DNA TGTGCCAGCTCACCGGGACTAGCGGGTTACGAGCAGTACTTC. It encodes CASSPGLAGYEQYF. The V and J genes are TRBV18 and TRBJ2-7; 12 bases are a match to TRBD2. V was pared by 3 bases and J by 4 bases, with 1 base of the junction left unmatched. The CDR3 runs to 14 residues. Germline-derived CDR1 and CDR2 are KGHSH and LQKENI.